Below, one T cell receptor (beta chain) is given with its context. Antigen unknown. TCR beta cDNA libraries had unique molecular identifiers. Once 1 to 10 million T cells were used, about 510,000 cDNA molecules resulted. TCRdb called the PCR reads again in MiXCR, with one record for every CDR3 protein. Of a few hundred thousand distinct CDR3 sequences listed, around 40% were seen once; the top ten hold around 10%. This entry is derived from a study of post-analysis software for immune sequencing data. Regarding the study as a whole: Those with multiple sclerosis, the patient group, showed significantly lower normalized Chao1 diversity than controls. Patients had higher frequencies than controls of roughly five TRBV segments, including TRBV5-6, TRBV5-1 and TRBV20-1.

This CDR3 contains 16 residues. Germline lookup yields CDR1 SGHRS and CDR2 YFSETQ. Trimming cost V 1 base and J 2 bases, with 10 bases left between them. V usage is TRBV5-1 and J usage is TRBJ2-6; possible D gene TRBD2, 7 bases. Sequenced sample: blood. The sequence derives from a girl under 18 with multiple sclerosis. CDR3 amino acids: CASSLTGTTGANVLTF. CDR3 coding DNA: TGCGCCAGCAGCTTGACAGGGACTACTGGGGCCAACGTCCTGACTTTC.